This is a list of T cell receptor beta chains from one sample in a study of Tregs in tolerant kidney transplant recipients. Using immunoSEQ multiplex PCR, the repertoire was profiled, and TCRdb retains in-frame clones only, with some absent. The data contain 92,000 or so clones, around 94% of them singletons. The sequencing sample was made of CD8+ T cells from blood. The receptors stem from a human donor in good health. The CDR3 runs from the conserved cysteine through the conserved F or W. D genes are given only for firm matches. Expanded clones are given a class, and other clones once, few, many or no size at all.

TRBD1,TRBJ2-7,TRBV29-1,.,TGCAGCGTCACCGGGACAGGGGTCGAGCAGTACTTC,CSVTGTGVEQYF
.,TRBJ1-2,TRBV6-5,.,TGTGCCAGGAAGTGGGGGTACTATGGCTACACCTTC,CARKWGYYGYTF
.,TRBJ2-2,TRBV6-4,few,TGTGCCAGCAGTGACTCGTCTACCGGGGAGCTGTTTTTT,CASSDSSTGELFF
TRBD1,TRBJ1-5,TRBV19,once,TGTGCCAGTCGGGTGGACAGGGCATTGGTCCAGCCCCAGCATTTT,CASRVDRALVQPQHF
TRBD1,TRBJ1-1,TRBV4-1,.,TGCGCCAGCAGCCCTTGGTGGACAGGGGAGGGGAACACTGAAGCTTTCTTT,CASSPWWTGEGNTEAFF
.,TRBJ1-4,TRBV9,once,TGTGCCAGCAGCGTAGGGTGGGCAACTAATGAAAAACTGTTTTTT,CASSVGWATNEKLFF
.,TRBJ1-2,TRBV4-1,.,TGCGCCAGCAGCCGCCGACAGGCTGAGCACTATGGCTACACCTTC,CASSRRQAEHYGYTF
.,TRBJ1-2,TRBV5-6,.,TGTGCCAGCACTCAGGGAATGGGTTACTATGGCTACACCTTC,CASTQGMGYYGYTF
TRBD1,TRBJ1-1,TRBV4-1,.,TGCGCCAGCAGCCGGGGACCGGGACAGACTAACACTGAAGCTTTCTTT,CASSRGPGQTNTEAFF
TRBD1,TRBJ2-7,TRBV14,.,TGTGCCAGCAGCCATTTCTCGACAGGGTGGGAGCAGTACTTC,CASSHFSTGWEQYF
.,TRBJ2-1,TRBV4-1,.,TGCGCCAGCAGCCAAGTGGTACAGGGCTGGAATGAGCAGTTCTTC,CASSQVVQGWNEQFF
.,TRBJ1-2,TRBV15,.,TGTGCCACCAGCAGATCCCCAGATAACTATGGCTACACCTTC,CATSRSPDNYGYTF
TRBD2,TRBJ2-7,TRBV4-1,.,TGCGCCAGCAGCCAGGGACTAGCGGGAGGGCCAGCTGTATACGAGCAGTACTTC,CASSQGLAGGPAVYEQYF
TRBD2,TRBJ2-7,TRBV5-1,.,TGCGCCAGCAGTCCCCTTCAGCGGGGCGACTACGAGCAGTACTTC,CASSPLQRGDYEQYF
TRBD1,TRBJ1-1,TRBV10-2,.,TGCGCCAGCAGTGAGTCACAGGGGGGCACTGAAGCTTTCTTT,CASSESQGGTEAFF
TRBD1,TRBJ2-1,TRBV29-1,.,TGCAGCGTAGACAGGGGAGAGAATGAGCAGTTCTTC,CSVDRGENEQFF
.,TRBJ2-7,TRBV4-2,.,TGTGCCAGCAGCTTGGGTCGAACTAGTTCGTACGAGCAGTACTTC,CASSLGRTSSYEQYF
.,TRBJ1-2,TRBV11-2,.,TGTGCCAGCAGCTTAGGGTGGGCGCGAAGAGCTAACTATGGCTACACCTTC,CASSLGWARRANYGYTF
.,TRBJ1-2,TRBV2,.,TGTGCCACGCGGGGGGGTGACTATGGCTACACCTTC,CATRGGDYGYTF
.,TRBJ2-3,TRBV18,.,TGTGCCAGCTCACTTAACCCCACAGATACGCAGTATTTT,CASSLNPTDTQYF
.,TRBJ1-2,TRBV11-2,.,TGTGCCAGCAGCCTTCGTCTGGGGAGAGACTATGGCTACACCTTC,CASSLRLGRDYGYTF
.,TRBJ1-1,TRBV11-2,.,TGTGCCAGCAGCTCTTACAGGGTAATCTTCGCGGGGATGAACACTGAAGCTTTCTTT,CASSSYRVIFAGMNTEAFF
.,TRBJ2-4,TRBV30,.,TGTGCCTGGAGTAACCTAGGGGGTCACGGTCTAGCCAAAAACATTCAGTACTTC,CAWSNLGGHGLAKNIQYF
.,TRBJ1-4,TRBV27,.,TGTGCCAGCAGTCCTATGGGGACACGGAATGAAAAACTGTTTTTT,CASSPMGTRNEKLFF
.,TRBJ1-5,TRBV5-4,.,TGTGCCAGCAGCCCCGGGGCCGGCAGCAATCAGCCCCAGCATTTT,CASSPGAGSNQPQHF
TRBD1,TRBJ2-2,TRBV19,.,TGTGCCAGTACTCGGACAGGAGGAACCGGGGAGCTGTTTTTT,CASTRTGGTGELFF
TRBD2,TRBJ2-1,TRBV19,.,TGTGCCAGTAGCACCCTGGCCGGGACTAGCATATGGGATGAGCAGTTCTTC,CASSTLAGTSIWDEQFF
TRBD2,TRBJ2-2,TRBV7-2,.,TGTGCCAGCAGCCCCCGGCTCCTACAGCTAGCGGGGCCCCACCGGGAGCTGTTTTTT,CASSPRLLQLAGPHRELFF
.,TRBJ2-2,TRBV27,.,TGTGCCAGCAGTGGGGGCACCGGGGAGCTGTTTTTT,CASSGGTGELFF
.,TRBJ1-1,TRBV7-6,once,TGTGCCAGCAGCTTAAAGGCGTACAGGAACACTGAAGCTTTCTTT,CASSLKAYRNTEAFF
.,TRBJ1-2,TRBV11-2,.,TGTGCCAGCAGCTTAATTGAGTCAGGGGCTTATGGCTACACCTTC,CASSLIESGAYGYTF
.,TRBJ1-5,TRBV6-6,.,TGTGCCAGCAGTTACGAGGCAGCCGAACTCAATCAGCCCCAGCATTTT,CASSYEAAELNQPQHF
.,TRBJ2-1,TRBV27,.,TGTGCCAGCAGTTTAGGCGATGAGCAGTTCTTC,CASSLGDEQFF
.,TRBJ1-1,TRBV7-8,.,TGTGCCAGCAGCGCCTCGTTGTGGCAGGCTTTCTTT,CASSASLWQAFF
.,TRBJ2-7,TRBV27,once,TGTGCCAGCAGACAAACCGTGACTCGGTCCTACGAGCAGTACTTC,CASRQTVTRSYEQYF
.,TRBJ2-6,TRBV11-2,.,TGTGCCAGCAGCTCACGTTCTGGGGCCAACGTCCTGACTTTC,CASSSRSGANVLTF
.,TRBJ2-7,TRBV7-4,.,TGTGCCAGTCTCGGGGGTTCCTACGAGCAGTACTTC,CASLGGSYEQYF
.,TRBJ1-2,TRBV7-9,.,TGTGCCAGCAGCAACGCCCGGGGGGGCCCTTTGTATGGCTACACCTTC,CASSNARGGPLYGYTF
.,TRBJ2-3,TRBV15,.,TGTGCCACCAGCGGACTGGGGGGCACAGATACGCAGTATTTT,CATSGLGGTDTQYF